A single sample is the source of the 22 T cell receptor beta chains below, sequenced in a study of PD-1 blockade in classical Hodgkin lymphoma. Each of the patients experienced relapse following autologous stem cell transplantation, and their brentuximab vedotin exposure differed. Magnetic depletion of unwanted cells isolated CD4+ T cells from thawed PBMCs. Repertoires were generated with immunoSEQ multiplex PCR, while TCRdb's copy carries only in-frame clones and drops some. The table shows roughly 31,000 clones, with 65% to 90% occurring only once. The sample was CD4+ T cells from blood, taken at baseline. Receptors were obtained from a human donor with classical Hodgkin lymphoma.

The chain couples TRBV19 to TRBJ1-5, with D unclear. Trimming removed 6 bases at V and 5 bases at J, with 26 bases between. In germline, CDR1 is LNHDA, CDR2 SQIVND (reference sequence). The CDR3 is made up of 18 amino acids. The CDR3, as DNA: TGTGCCAGTAGCCACAATTCCCGCTACGGAGGGAGAGATCAGCCCCAGCATTTT. It yields the protein CASSHNSRYGGRDQPQHF.

The genes are TRBV29-1 and TRBJ2-5; D ambiguous. The DNA end favors TRBJ2-7, so the J call may be wrong. The CDR3 runs 12 residues. Germline V gene lookup returns CDR1 SQVTM and CDR2 ANQGSEA. Here the CDR3 reads CSVVVQDYEQYF. In DNA form, the CDR3 reads TGCAGCGTTGTGGTCCAGGACTACGAGCAGTACTTC.

The chain is built from TRBV18 and TRBJ2-1; possible D gene TRBD1, 5 bases. CDR3 length: 16 residues. Looked up from germline, CDR1 is KGHSH and CDR2 is LQKENI. V dropped 5 bases and J dropped 1 base, with 15 bases sitting between them. The chain's CDR3 is CASSATADLSYNEQFF. CDR3 DNA: TGTGCCAGCTCAGCGACAGCAGACCTATCCTACAATGAGCAGTTCTTC.

The table lists this clone with a few counts. The chain links TRBV18 to TRBJ2-5; D gene uncertain. The CDR3 has 12 amino acids. Trimming left V 4 bases short and J 5 bases short, with 8 bases between. Per the germline V gene, CDR1 is KGHSH and CDR2 is LQKENI. CDR3 sequence: CASSRLLETQYF. In DNA, the CDR3 is TGTGCCAGCTCACGTCTATTGGAGACCCAGTACTTC.

The chain employs TRBV5-8 and TRBJ1-2; 8 nucleotides match TRBD1. Germline V gene data show CDR1 as SGHTS and CDR2 as YDEGEE. J gave up 7 bases and V 5 bases, and 7 bases lay outside the gene matches. This CDR3 region has 13 residues. Here the CDR3 DNA reads TGTGCCAGCAGTCCGGACAGGGCGAGTGGCTACACCTTC. This codes for CASSPDRASGYTF.

This chain links TRBV2 with TRBJ1-2, with 7 positions matching TRBD1. CDR1 and CDR2 (germline): SNHLY, FYNNEI. The CDR3 is made up of 15 amino acids. Unmatched junction bases numbered 15, after V lost 6 bases and J lost 8 bases. The CDR3, as DNA: TGTGCCAGCAGAAAGTCCGGGACAGCTGCTCAGGGCTACACCTTC. This codes for CASRKSGTAAQGYTF. The whole variable domain, remainder taken from reference TRBV2 and TRBJ1-2, is EPEVTQTPSHQVTQMGQEVILRCVPISNHLYFYWYRQILGQKVEFLVSFYNNEISEKSEIFDDQFSVERPDGSNFTLKIRSTKLEDSAMYFCASRKSGTAAQGYTFGSGTRLTVV.

CDR3 bases: TGTGCCAGCAGCCTGATTAATACGCAGTATTTT. Its protein product is CASSLINTQYF. The chain employs TRBV14 and TRBJ2-3, with D unresolved. The CDR3 runs to 11 residues. From germline, CDR1 is SGHDN and CDR2 FVKESK. Trimming cost V 4 bases and J 7 bases, with 6 bases left between them.

The chain combines TRBV6-6 with TRBJ1-4; D is undetermined. V was shortened by 6 bases and J by 4 bases, with 12 bases between the two germline ends. The germline CDR1 and CDR2 sequences are MNHNY and SVGAGI (reference sequence). The CDR3 has 14 residues. The CDR3, as DNA: TGTGCCAGCAGCATCAGGATGGGTAATGAAAAACTGTTTTTT. As protein: CASSIRMGNEKLFF.

V and J are TRBV10-3 and TRBJ2-7; 7 bases are shared with TRBD2. Losses at the gene ends were 0 bases for V and 2 bases for J; bases not matched to a gene: 4. Germline values: CDR1 ENHRY, CDR2 SYGVKD. The CDR3 spans 15 residues. The chain's CDR3 is CAISESGGGPYEQYF. CDR3 DNA: TGTGCCATCAGTGAGTCGGGGGGGGGACCCTACGAGCAGTACTTC.

The rearrangement uses TRBV5-4 and TRBJ2-7; D possibly uses TRBD1 or TRBD2 (6 bases each). V lost 9 bases and J lost 4, with 20 bases in between. The CDR3 extends over 14 amino acids. Germline CDR1 reads SGHNT; CDR2 reads YYREEE (reference sequence). The CDR3: CATSGASETYEQYF. CDR3 in DNA: TGTGCCACCTCGGGGGCTAGCGAAACTTACGAGCAGTACTTC.

Of note for this clone: One end of the junction does not line up with germline, which may come from a read error. The chain employs TRBV5-4 and TRBJ2-2, with a tentative D call TRBD1 (6 bases). The CDR3 is made up of 17 amino acids. Germline lookup yields CDR1 SGHNT and CDR2 YYREEE (reference sequence). The CDR3 DNA sequence: TGCGCCAGCAGCCAAGATGCAGGGGCGGGCCAGCCCGCGAAGCTGTTTTTT. Translation gives CASSQDAGAGQPAKLFF.

The V and J genes are TRBV28 and TRBJ1-5; D ambiguous. Deletions cut 3 bases from V and 7 bases from J, with 7 bases between. CDR1 is MDHEN, CDR2 SYDVKM, per germline. The CDR3 loop spans 12 amino acids. The CDR3, as DNA: TGTGCCAGCAGTTTTGGGAGACAGCCCCAGCATTTT. This sequence encodes CASSFGRQPQHF.

This chain links TRBV2 with TRBJ2-5, with TRBD1 matching 7 bases. V lost 6 bases and J lost 12; bases outside the gene matches: 10. This CDR3 is 12 amino acids long. Germline V gives CDR1 SNHLY, CDR2 FYNNEI. CDR3 loop: CASRPIDRAKYF. CDR3 coding DNA: TGTGCCAGCAGACCTATTGACAGGGCGAAGTACTTC.

This clone showed up just once. This chain connects TRBV28 to TRBJ2-1; D not resolved. V shed 6 bases and J shed 6 bases, with 18 bases lying between them. CDR3 length: 15 residues. CDR1 is MDHEN, CDR2 SYDVKM, per germline. The chain's CDR3 is CASSPRLKPSNEQFF. In nucleotides, the CDR3 is TGTGCCAGCAGCCCACGGTTAAAGCCCTCCAATGAGCAGTTCTTC.

The chain employs TRBV7-2 and TRBJ1-3; unclear D gene. Germline V gene data show CDR1 as SGHTA and CDR2 as FQGNSA. The CDR3 runs 15 residues. V lost 7 bases and J lost 0, with 13 bases in between. CDR3 protein: CASTSGGSSGNTIYF. The CDR3 DNA reads TGTGCCAGCACCTCCGGCGGGAGCTCTGGAAACACCATATATTTT. Supplemented by reference TRBV7-2 and TRBJ1-3, the full variable domain reads GAGVSQSPSNKVTEKGKDVELRCDPISGHTALYWYRQSLGQGLEFLIYFQGNSAPDKSGLPSDRFSAERTGGSVSTLTIQRTQQEDSAVYLCASTSGGSSGNTIYFGEGSWLTVV.

The V gene is TRBV18, the J gene TRBJ2-1; 12 bases are shared with TRBD1. V dropped 3 bases and J dropped 8; count of bases not matched to a gene: 2. The germline gives CDR1 KGHSH, CDR2 LQKENI. CDR3 size: 14 residues. CDR3 DNA: TGTGCCAGCTCACCCGGGACAGGGGGCGATGAGCAGTTCTTC. As protein: CASSPGTGGDEQFF.

The chain recombines TRBV19 with TRBJ2-1; D is unclear. V gave up 6 bases and J gave up 1 base, with 37 bases separating them. The CDR3 runs to 23 residues. The V gene's germline CDR1 is LNHDA and CDR2 SQIVND (reference sequence). Here the CDR3 reads CASSLPPIGPNVPLGRSYNEQFF. CDR3 nucleotide sequence: TGTGCCAGTAGCCTTCCCCCTATAGGGCCCAATGTCCCTTTAGGAAGGTCCTACAATGAGCAGTTCTTC.

This clone was recorded once. The rearrangement links TRBV21-1 to TRBJ1-5. TRBV21-1 is an annotated pseudogene. This CDR3 region has 12 residues. Written as DNA, the CDR3 is TGTGCCAGCAGCAAACAATGGCGGCCCCAGCATTTT. Its protein product is CASSKQWRPQHF.

This chain joins TRBV28 and TRBJ2-7; the D gene could be TRBD1 or TRBD2 (6 bases each). The CDR3 consists of 15 residues. Germline V gene data show CDR1 as MDHEN and CDR2 as SYDVKM. The V gene lost 3 bases and the J gene lost 4 bases, with 16 bases spanning the gap. Here the CDR3 DNA reads TGTGCCAGCAGTTTTTACGGAGGGGGAGCTTACGAGCAGTACTTC. As protein: CASSFYGGGAYEQYF.

This chain joins TRBV7-9 and TRBJ2-1; TRBD2 aligns across 10 bases. CDR1 and CDR2 (germline): SEHNR, FQNEAQ (reference sequence). The CDR3 consists of 15 residues. J was trimmed by 3 bases and V by 5 bases; bases with no gene match: 4. In nucleotides, the CDR3 is TGTGCCAGCAGCCATACTAGCGGGAACTACAATGAGCAGTTCTTC. This codes for CASSHTSGNYNEQFF.

A single count supports this clone. The V call is TRBV6-6, the J call TRBJ2-3, with 9 bases that match TRBD2. This CDR3 spans 15 amino acids. Trimming removed 7 bases from V and 2 bases from J; junction bases left unmatched: 7. In germline, CDR1 is MNHNY, CDR2 SVGAGI (reference sequence). CDR3 sequence: CASKVSGRFTDTQYF. The CDR3 coding sequence is TGTGCCAGCAAAGTTAGCGGGAGATTCACAGATACGCAGTATTTT.

The gene calls are TRBV11-3 and TRBJ2-1; the D gene is possibly TRBD2 (6 bases). Looked up from germline, CDR1 is SGHNT and CDR2 is YENEEA. V was cut by 5 bases and J by 1 base, with 12 bases left in between. This CDR3 spans 15 amino acids. The CDR3 DNA sequence: TGTGCCAGCAGCCCGGAGGGTACATCCTACAATGAGCAGTTCTTC. Residues: CASSPEGTSYNEQFF. Full variable domain (remainder filled in from reference TRBV11-3 and TRBJ2-1): EAGVVQSPRYKIIEKKQPVAFWCNPISGHNTLYWYLQNLGQGPELLIRYENEEAVDDSQLPKDRFSAERLKGVDSTLKIQPAELGDSAVYLCASSPEGTSYNEQFFGPGTRLTVL.